This entry describes one T cell receptor beta chain. Its antigen is currently unknown. The study used a library that attached unique molecular identifiers to individual cDNA molecules. TCRdb reprocessed the RACE reads with MiXCR, giving one entry per CDR3 protein. This sample has about 120,000 distinct CDR3 sequences, with about 12% found just once. This entry comes from a study of human T cells and chemical hapten exposure. Whole-study context: Minor volume differences among pooled libraries chiefly drove per-sample TCR yield variation. Broader study findings: TCRs at high frequency, those above 1 in 1000, did not change with DPC sensitization. A positive correlation with patch test score was shown by PT1 expanded TCR counts.

As for time point: patch test 1, 2 weeks after DPC sensitization. Described treatment: therapeutic diphenylcyclopropenone sensitization with weekly scalp DPC. The CDR3 has 15 amino acids. CDR1 and CDR2 from the germline V gene are MNHEY and SVGAGI. Germline trimming cut 6 bases from V and 5 bases from J; bases unmatched to any gene: 7. J is TRBJ2-5 and V is TRBV6-5; 12 nucleotides agree with TRBD2. The material was whole blood, obtained in connection with sensitization to the hapten diphenylcyclopropenone (DPC). The sequence derives from a woman aged 45-59 years with alopecia areata. Some clones in this sample may be carry-over from other donors' samples. The CDR3 coding sequence is TGTGCCAGCAGCCAAGCGCTAGCGGGGGGGGAGACCCAGTACTTC. Translation: CASSQALAGGETQYF.